A single sample is the source of the 10 T cell receptor beta chains below, sequenced in a study of T-cell reconstitution after alpha-beta-depleted transplantation in children. TCRbeta library preparation incorporated unique molecular identifiers. TCRdb reprocessed the PCR reads via MiXCR and lists one record per CDR3 protein. The table lists 220,000 or so distinct CDR3 sequences, just under 8.5% of them singletons. The source material was PBMCs, mostly from graft donor cells, sampled 180 days after TCRalphabeta/CD19-depleted stem cell transplant. Every receptor here comes from a male patient aged 10-17 years who had a stem cell transplant for acute lymphoblastic leukemia, so the T cells may come from the graft donor.

This clonotype has a count of ten or more. The chain recombines TRBV7-6 with TRBJ1-1; D is unclear. CDR3 length: 15 residues. V was clipped by 5 bases and J by 1 base, with 14 bases between them. Germline CDR1 and CDR2: SGHVS and FNYEAQ. In DNA, the CDR3 is TGTGCCAGCAGCGCTCCTGCCGGGCCGAACACTGAAGCTTTCTTT. Its translation is CASSAPAGPNTEAFF.

J is TRBJ2-7 and V is TRBV7-9; perhaps TRBD2 as D (5 bases). V lost 1 base, J lost 4 bases, and 11 bases lay in between. Per germline, CDR1 SEHNR and CDR2 FQNEAQ (reference sequence). The CDR3 length is 14 residues. The CDR3 DNA reads as TGTGCCAGCAGCTTAGTGGGAGACGGGTACGAGCAGTACTTC. It codes for CASSLVGDGYEQYF.

Many counts were recorded for this clonotype. This chain uses TRBV4-3 with TRBJ2-5; D is unresolved. V was cut by 1 base and J by 7 bases, with 10 bases left in between. Germline V lookup: CDR1 LGHNA, CDR2 YSLEER. This CDR3 spans 13 amino acids. This CDR3 is CASSQAREGTQYF. Written as DNA, the CDR3 is TGCGCCAGCAGCCAAGCGCGCGAAGGGACCCAGTACTTC.

This clonotype was counted at least ten times. CDR3 loop: CSAAPPTGGESDTQYF. The CDR3 DNA follows: TGCAGTGCGGCCCCTCCGACAGGGGGCGAGTCAGATACGCAGTATTTT. This chain joins TRBV20-1 and TRBJ2-3; 10 bases map to TRBD1. V lost 6 bases and J lost 4; bases outside the gene matches: 13. Germline V gene data show CDR1 as DFQATT and CDR2 as SNEGSKA (reference sequence). The CDR3 runs 16 residues.

This clonotype was found many times. The chain links TRBV6-5 to TRBJ2-3; no definite D call. The germline V gene encodes CDR1 MNHEY and CDR2 SVGAGI. Trimming removed 2 bases at V and 5 bases at J, with 5 bases between. The CDR3 covers 12 residues. The CDR3 DNA reads TGTGCCAGCAGTTACATGGGAGATACGCAGTATTTT. Protein product: CASSYMGDTQYF.

This clonotype was seen ten or more times. V usage is TRBV29-1 and J usage is TRBJ2-7; 8 nucleotides match TRBD1. Germline lookup yields CDR1 SQVTM and CDR2 ANQGSEA. V lost 0 bases, J lost 0 bases, and 1 base stayed unmatched. This CDR3 has 14 residues. Written as DNA, the CDR3 is TGCAGCGTTGAAGATGGACAGGGCTCCTACGAGCAGTACTTC. Its translation: CSVEDGQGSYEQYF.

This clonotype showed up many times. The chain is built from TRBV18 and TRBJ2-1; D might be TRBD2 (6 bases). Trimming stripped 3 bases from V and 1 base from J, with 13 bases between. There are 16 residues in the CDR3. The V gene's germline CDR1 is KGHSH and CDR2 LQKENI. This CDR3 is CASSPEGRRSYNEQFF. CDR3 DNA sequence: TGTGCCAGCTCACCGGAGGGGAGAAGGTCCTACAATGAGCAGTTCTTC.

This clonotype came up many times. V usage is TRBV10-3 and J usage is TRBJ2-2; D might be TRBD2 (7 bases). V dropped 4 bases and J dropped 3 bases, with 15 bases sitting between them. Germline V CDR1 and CDR2: ENHRY, SYGVKD. This CDR3 comprises 16 residues. This CDR3 is CAISALGGGDTGELFF. DNA of the CDR3: TGTGCCATCAGTGCCCTCGGAGGGGGGGACACCGGGGAGCTGTTTTTT.

The chain links TRBV12-3 or TRBV12-4 to TRBJ2-1, with a tentative D call TRBD1 (5 bases). The ends were cut back, 3 bases at V and 15 bases at J, with 12 bases in the middle. CDR3 length equals 11 residues. CDR3 loop: CASSLDIQRFF. The CDR3 DNA sequence: TGTGCCAGCAGTTTGGACATCCAACGGTTCTTC.

The V call is TRBV28, the J call TRBJ2-7; TRBD1 matches 10 bases. Trimming took 5 bases from V and 5 from J; bases not matched to a gene: 12. There are 16 residues in the CDR3. The V gene's germline CDR1 is MDHEN and CDR2 SYDVKM. Written as DNA, the CDR3 is TGTGCCAGCAGTCTCACCCCGGGACAGGGGTCCAACGAGCAGTACTTC. This encodes CASSLTPGQGSNEQYF.